These T cell receptor beta chains were read from a single sample in a study of cytomegalovirus exposure and HLA in healthy donors. The data were produced by immunoSEQ multiplex PCR, yet TCRdb's version contains in-frame clones alone and is incomplete. The sample holds around 200,000 clones, less than 90% seen once. The specimen was PBMCs. Every receptor here comes from a young woman in good health and CMV-seronegative. The CDR3 runs from the conserved cysteine through the conserved F or W. A D gene is named only where the DNA matches it firmly. Expanded clones are given a class, and other clones once, few, many or no size at all.

. . TRBJ2-2 TRBV7-2 CASSLKGRRDRPQGPELFF TGTGCCAGCAGCCTCAAAGGGCGGCGGGACCGACCCCAAGGCCCCGAGCTGTTTTTT
TRBD1 . TRBJ1-1 TRBV14 CASSHLQGQFNTEAFF TGTGCCAGCAGCCACCTTCAGGGACAGTTTAACACTGAAGCTTTCTTT
. . TRBJ2-3 TRBV30 CAWNLDGTSTDTQYF TGTGCCTGGAACCTAGACGGGACTAGCACAGATACGCAGTATTTT
. . TRBJ2-7 TRBV28 CASSFGGTRSYEQYF TGTGCCAGCAGTTTTGGCGGGACTCGCTCCTACGAGCAGTACTTC
. few TRBJ1-4 TRBV2 CASSEETGPEKLFF TGTGCCAGCAGTGAAGAAACAGGCCCTGAAAAACTGTTTTTT
. . TRBJ2-7 TRBV7-9 CASSLAGPPFYEQYF TGTGCCAGCAGCTTAGCGGGCCCCCCATTCTACGAGCAGTACTTC
TRBD2 . TRBJ2-1 TRBV15 CATSKIRASGGNEQFF TGTGCCACCAGCAAGATCAGGGCTAGCGGGGGAAATGAGCAGTTCTTC
. . TRBJ2-2 TRBV28 CASSPLTPFTGELFF TGTGCCAGCAGCCCATTGACACCATTCACCGGGGAGCTGTTTTTT
. few TRBJ2-1 TRBV29-1 CSHTRQGYEQFF TGCAGCCACACGCGTCAGGGCTATGAGCAGTTCTTC
TRBD2 once TRBJ2-5 TRBV2 CASSDSSSGGAGETQYF TGTGCCAGCAGTGATTCGTCTAGCGGGGGGGCCGGAGAGACCCAGTACTTC
. once TRBJ2-3 TRBV4-2 CASSQSPGDLTDTQYF TGTGCCAGCAGCCAATCACCCGGGGATCTCACAGATACGCAGTATTTT
. . TRBJ1-2 TRBV28 CASSILGTIYGYTF TGTGCCAGCAGTATCCTCGGGACAATCTATGGCTACACCTTC
TRBD1 once TRBJ2-6 TRBV7-8 CATSGTGALGANVLTF TGTGCCACCTCTGGGACAGGGGCCCTCGGGGCCAACGTCCTGACTTTC
. . TRBJ2-2 TRBV5-1 CASREGPANTGELFF TGCGCCAGCAGGGAGGGGCCCGCGAACACCGGGGAGCTGTTTTTT
TRBD1 few TRBJ2-7 TRBV6-1 CASSVRDRGLYEQYF TGTGCCAGCAGTGTCCGGGACAGGGGGCTTTACGAGCAGTACTTC
. . TRBJ2-1 TRBV5-1 CASGGGQGASEQFF TGCGCCAGCGGGGGAGGGCAGGGGGCAAGTGAGCAGTTCTTC
TRBD1 . TRBJ2-3 TRBV5-1 CASSPTGLETDTQYF TGCGCCAGCAGCCCGACAGGGCTAGAGACAGATACGCAGTATTTT
. . TRBJ1-5 TRBV6-6 CASKERHNSNQPQHF TGTGCCAGCAAGGAGCGGCATAATAGCAATCAGCCCCAGCATTTT
TRBD2 few TRBJ2-6 TRBV5-4 CASSSGGNADSSSGANVLTF TGTGCCAGCAGCTCGGGGGGAAATGCGGACTCTTCCTCTGGGGCCAACGTCCTGACTTTC
. . TRBJ2-7 TRBV7-2 CASSLGGLLTYEQYF TGTGCCAGCAGCTTAGGGGGCCTCCTAACCTACGAGCAGTACTTC
TRBD2 . TRBJ2-7 TRBV28 CASGRRGLREGEQYF TGTGCCAGCGGAAGACGGGGACTTCGGGAGGGCGAGCAGTACTTC
. . TRBJ2-7 TRBV10-2 CASSETPPRAYEQYF TGCGCCAGCAGTGAAACCCCCCCCCGAGCCTACGAGCAGTACTTC
TRBD1 once TRBJ1-5 TRBV2 CASSRTGKNQPQHF TGTGCCAGCAGTAGGACAGGGAAGAATCAGCCCCAGCATTTT
. once TRBJ2-5 TRBV5-6 CASSFRVSKETQYF TGTGCCAGCAGCTTCCGGGTATCTAAAGAGACCCAGTACTTC
. . TRBJ2-3 TRBV11-2 CASSTGLATDTQYF TGTGCCAGCAGCACCGGGCTAGCAACAGATACGCAGTATTTT
TRBD1 . TRBJ1-5 TRBV6-1 CASSETGDQPQHF TGTGCCAGCAGTGAGACAGGGGATCAGCCCCAGCATTTT
. . TRBJ2-3 TRBV5-1 CASSLRGRGSGTDTQYF TGCGCCAGCAGCTTGAGGGGGAGGGGTTCCGGCACAGATACGCAGTATTTT
. . TRBJ1-4 TRBV7-9 CASSLSTGGEKLFF TGTGCCAGCAGCTTAAGTACTGGCGGGGAAAAACTGTTTTTT
. . TRBJ2-5 TRBV2 CAGKTGIQETQYF TGTGCCGGAAAAACAGGTATCCAAGAGACCCAGTACTTC
. . TRBJ1-4 TRBV2 CASSEYGTATNEKLFF TGTGCCAGCAGTGAATATGGCACCGCAACTAATGAAAAACTGTTTTTT
TRBD2 . TRBJ2-7 TRBV27 CASSLSGGTSGIWEQYF TGTGCCAGCAGTCTCAGTGGGGGGACTAGCGGGATATGGGAGCAGTACTTC
TRBD1 . TRBJ1-1 TRBV10-2 CATTETGAENTEAFF TGCGCCACCACAGAGACAGGGGCTGAGAACACTGAAGCTTTCTTT
TRBD2 . TRBJ2-1 TRBV6-1 CASSEGLGAGGTWDEQFF TGTGCCAGCAGTGAAGGATTGGGGGCGGGAGGGACATGGGATGAGCAGTTCTTC
TRBD1 once TRBJ2-7 TRBV10-2 CASSAVRTGAGYEQYF TGCGCCAGCAGTGCTGTAAGGACAGGGGCTGGCTACGAGCAGTACTTC
. . TRBJ1-1 TRBV7-9 CASSLLDTEAFF TGTGCCAGCAGCTTACTTGACACTGAAGCTTTCTTT
TRBD2 . TRBJ2-3 TRBV19 CASSGAGADTQYF TGTGCCAGTAGTGGGGCGGGAGCTGATACGCAGTATTTT
. . TRBJ2-7 TRBV19 CASSSPGLSYEQYF TGTGCCAGTAGCAGCCCGGGACTGAGCTACGAGCAGTACTTC
TRBD1 . TRBJ2-7 TRBV28 CASTNRQGAVDEQYF TGTGCCAGCACCAACCGACAGGGGGCTGTGGACGAGCAGTACTTC
TRBD1 . TRBJ1-1 TRBV10-3 CAISPKGAGTEAFF TGTGCCATCAGTCCAAAGGGGGCGGGAACTGAAGCTTTCTTT
TRBD1 . TRBJ1-5 TRBV19 CASSPDRNQPQHF TGTGCCAGTAGCCCGGACAGGAATCAGCCCCAGCATTTT